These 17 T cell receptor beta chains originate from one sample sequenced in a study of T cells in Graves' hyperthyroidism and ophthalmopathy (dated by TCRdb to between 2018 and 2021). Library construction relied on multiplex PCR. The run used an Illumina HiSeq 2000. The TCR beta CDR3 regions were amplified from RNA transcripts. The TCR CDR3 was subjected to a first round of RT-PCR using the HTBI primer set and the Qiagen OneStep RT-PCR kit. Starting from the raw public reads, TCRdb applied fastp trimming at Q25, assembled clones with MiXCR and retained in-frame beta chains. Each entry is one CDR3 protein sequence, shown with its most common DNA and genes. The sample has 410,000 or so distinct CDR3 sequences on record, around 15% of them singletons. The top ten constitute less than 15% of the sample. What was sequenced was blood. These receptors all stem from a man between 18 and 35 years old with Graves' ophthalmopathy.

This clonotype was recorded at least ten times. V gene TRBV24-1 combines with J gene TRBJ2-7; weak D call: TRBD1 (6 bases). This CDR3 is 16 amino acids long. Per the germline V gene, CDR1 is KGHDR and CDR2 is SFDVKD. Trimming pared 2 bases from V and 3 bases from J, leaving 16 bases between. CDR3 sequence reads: CATSDSRGRNFYEQYF. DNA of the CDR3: TGTGCCACCAGTGATTCCAGGGGACGGAACTTCTACGAGCAGTACTTC.

CDR3 DNA: TGTGCCAGCAGCTCATATAGTTGGGAGACCCAGTACTTC. Encoded protein: CASSSYSWETQYF. V is TRBV5-6 and J is TRBJ2-5; D remains unclear. The CDR3 runs 13 residues. V lost 3 bases and J 5 bases, leaving 11 bases between the germline ends. Germline CDR1 SGHDT, CDR2 YYEEEE.

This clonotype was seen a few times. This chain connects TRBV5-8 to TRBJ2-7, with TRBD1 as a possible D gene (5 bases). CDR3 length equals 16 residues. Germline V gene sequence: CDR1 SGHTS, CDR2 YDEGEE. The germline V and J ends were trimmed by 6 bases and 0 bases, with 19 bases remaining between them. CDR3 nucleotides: TGTGCCAGCACCGTCGTCGGAAGGGGATCCTCCTACGAGCAGTACTTC. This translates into CASTVVGRGSSYEQYF.

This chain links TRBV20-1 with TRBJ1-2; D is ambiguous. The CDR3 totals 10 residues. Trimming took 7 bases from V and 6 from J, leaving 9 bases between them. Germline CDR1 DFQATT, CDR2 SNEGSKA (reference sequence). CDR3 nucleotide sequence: TGCAGTGTTATAAGGGATGGCTACACCTTC. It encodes CSVIRDGYTF.

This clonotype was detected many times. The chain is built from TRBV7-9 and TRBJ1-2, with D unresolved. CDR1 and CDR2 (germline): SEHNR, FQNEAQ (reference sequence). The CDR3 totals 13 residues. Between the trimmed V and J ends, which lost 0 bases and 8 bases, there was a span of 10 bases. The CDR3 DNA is TGTGCCAGCAGCTTAGCAGGCGCCTGGGGCTACACCTTC. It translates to CASSLAGAWGYTF.

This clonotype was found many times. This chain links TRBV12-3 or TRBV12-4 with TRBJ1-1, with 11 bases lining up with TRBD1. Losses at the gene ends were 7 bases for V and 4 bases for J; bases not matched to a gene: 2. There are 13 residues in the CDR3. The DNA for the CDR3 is TGTGCCAGCATAGGGACAGGGGGCACTGAAGCTTTCTTT. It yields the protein CASIGTGGTEAFF.

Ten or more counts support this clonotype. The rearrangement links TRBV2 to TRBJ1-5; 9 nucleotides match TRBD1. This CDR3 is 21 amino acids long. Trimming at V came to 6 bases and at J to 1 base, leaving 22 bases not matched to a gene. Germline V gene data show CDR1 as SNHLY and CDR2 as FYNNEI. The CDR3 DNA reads TGTGCCAGCAGCGAATCCTGGACAGGGGTCACAGGGGGGAACAGCAATCAGCCCCAGCATTTT. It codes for CASSESWTGVTGGNSNQPQHF.

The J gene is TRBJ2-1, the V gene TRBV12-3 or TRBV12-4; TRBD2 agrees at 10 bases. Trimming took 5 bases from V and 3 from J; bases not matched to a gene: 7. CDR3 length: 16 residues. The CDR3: CASSRRRTSGYNEQFF. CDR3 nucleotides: TGTGCCAGCAGTAGGAGGCGGACTAGCGGCTACAATGAGCAGTTCTTC.

The CDR3 DNA sequence: TGTGCCAGCAGTTACCCCGGGCATAATTCACCCCTCCACTTT. Protein product: CASSYPGHNSPLHF. V and J are TRBV6-5 and TRBJ1-6; D is unclear. V was trimmed by 2 bases and J by 5 bases, leaving 7 bases between them. Germline V gene sequence: CDR1 MNHEY, CDR2 SVGAGI. This CDR3 is built from 14 residues.

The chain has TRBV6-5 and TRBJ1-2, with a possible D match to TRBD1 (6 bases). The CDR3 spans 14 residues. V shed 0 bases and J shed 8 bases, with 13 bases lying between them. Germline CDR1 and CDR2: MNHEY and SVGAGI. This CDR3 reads CASSYSMGGLGYTF. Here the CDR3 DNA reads TGTGCCAGCAGTTACTCGATGGGGGGGCTCGGCTACACCTTC.

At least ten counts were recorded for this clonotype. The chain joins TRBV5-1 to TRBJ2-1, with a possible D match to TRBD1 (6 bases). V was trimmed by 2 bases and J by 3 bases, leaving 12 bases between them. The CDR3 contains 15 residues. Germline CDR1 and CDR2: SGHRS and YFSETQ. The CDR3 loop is CASSFGDTSYNEQFF. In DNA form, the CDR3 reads TGCGCCAGCAGCTTCGGGGACACTAGCTACAATGAGCAGTTCTTC. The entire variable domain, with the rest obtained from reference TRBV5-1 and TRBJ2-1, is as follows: KAGVTQTPRYLIKTRGQQVTLSCSPISGHRSVSWYQQTPGQGLQFLFEYFSETQRNKGNFPGRFSGRQFSNSRSEMNVSTLELGDSALYLCASSFGDTSYNEQFFGPGTRLTVL.

The CDR3 loop is CASSRGTNVLTF. The CDR3 DNA follows: TGTGCCAGTAGTAGGGGGACCAACGTCCTGACTTTC. J is TRBJ2-6 and V is TRBV19; either TRBD1 or TRBD2 may supply D (5 bases each). From germline, CDR1 is LNHDA and CDR2 SQIVND (reference sequence). The CDR3 contains 12 residues. Trimming left V 4 bases short and J 8 bases short, with 6 bases between.

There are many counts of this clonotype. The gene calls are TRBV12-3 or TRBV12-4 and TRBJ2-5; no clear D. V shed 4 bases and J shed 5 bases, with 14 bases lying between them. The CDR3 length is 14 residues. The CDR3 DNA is TGTGCCAGCAGTTCCGGTGCAGGAAAGGAGACCCAGTACTTC. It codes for CASSSGAGKETQYF.

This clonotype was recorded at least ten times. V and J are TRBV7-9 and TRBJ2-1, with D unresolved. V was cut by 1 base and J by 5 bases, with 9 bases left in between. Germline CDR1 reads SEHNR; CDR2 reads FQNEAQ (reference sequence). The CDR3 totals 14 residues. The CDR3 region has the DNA TGTGCCAGCAGCTTAGATGGCTACCACAATGAGCAGTTCTTC. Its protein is CASSLDGYHNEQFF.

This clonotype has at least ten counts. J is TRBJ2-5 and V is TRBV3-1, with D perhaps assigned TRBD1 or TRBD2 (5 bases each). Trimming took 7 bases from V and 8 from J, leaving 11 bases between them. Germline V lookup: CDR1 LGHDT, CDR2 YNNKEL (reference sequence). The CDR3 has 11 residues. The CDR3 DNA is TGTGCCAGCACCACGAGGGGTACCCAGTACTTC. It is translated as CASTTRGTQYF.

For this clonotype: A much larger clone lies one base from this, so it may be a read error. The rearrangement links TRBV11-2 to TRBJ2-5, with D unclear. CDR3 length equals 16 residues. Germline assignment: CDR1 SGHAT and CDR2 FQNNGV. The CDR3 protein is CARSYLGMDVRETQYF. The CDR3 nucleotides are TGTGCCCGCAGCTATTTAGGAATGGATGTTCGGGAGACCCAGTACTTC.

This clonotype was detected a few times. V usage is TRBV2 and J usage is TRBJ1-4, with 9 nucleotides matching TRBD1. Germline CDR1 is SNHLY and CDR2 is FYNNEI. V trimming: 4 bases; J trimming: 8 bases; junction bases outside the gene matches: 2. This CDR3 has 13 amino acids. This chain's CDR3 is CASSGTGAEKLFF. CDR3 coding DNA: TGTGCCAGCAGTGGGACAGGGGCAGAAAAACTGTTTTTT.